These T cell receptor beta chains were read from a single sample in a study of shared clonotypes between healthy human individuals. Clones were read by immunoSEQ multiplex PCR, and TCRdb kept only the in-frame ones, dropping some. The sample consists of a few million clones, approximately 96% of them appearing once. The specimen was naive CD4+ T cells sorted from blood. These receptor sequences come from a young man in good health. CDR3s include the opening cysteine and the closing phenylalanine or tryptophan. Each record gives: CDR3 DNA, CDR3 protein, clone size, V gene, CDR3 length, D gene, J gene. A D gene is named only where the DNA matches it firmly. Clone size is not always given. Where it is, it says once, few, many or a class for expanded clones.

TGTGCCAGCAGTGAAGCGGGACAGGGATTTGCGAGGACCTATAATTCACCCCTCCACTTT CASSEAGQGFARTYNSPLHF NA TRBV6-1 20 TRBD1 TRBJ1-6
TGTGCCAGCAGCTTCATGAGGGAGACCCAGTACTTC CASSFMRETQYF NA TRBV5-4 12 NA TRBJ2-5
TGTGCCAGCTCACTCGGGACGGATAGCAATCAGCCCCAGCATTTT CASSLGTDSNQPQHF NA TRBV18 15 NA TRBJ1-5
TGTGCCAGCAGCTTAACTGGGAGAGAGGAGACCCAGTACTTC CASSLTGREETQYF NA TRBV7-3 14 NA TRBJ2-5
TGTGCCAGCAGCTTCCCTAGGGGACAGGGGAGCTCCTATAATTCACCCCTCCACTTT CASSFPRGQGSSYNSPLHF NA TRBV7-8 19 TRBD1 TRBJ1-6
TGCGCCAGCAGCTTGGAGGGTTTCTCTGGAAACACCATATATTTT CASSLEGFSGNTIYF NA TRBV5-1 15 NA TRBJ1-3
TGTGCCAGTAGCATGAGCCTGGACAGCTACGAGCAGTACTTC CASSMSLDSYEQYF NA TRBV19 14 NA TRBJ2-7
TGTGCCAGTACTCCAGCGGGTAGCTCCTACGAGCAGTACTTC CASTPAGSSYEQYF NA TRBV19 14 NA TRBJ2-7
TGTGCCAGCAGCCCTCCAGGTAGCGGGGGGGCCTACGAGCAGTACTTC CASSPPGSGGAYEQYF NA TRBV5-4 16 TRBD2 TRBJ2-7
TGTGCCAGCAGTGAAACCAGGGGCACCGGGGAGCTGTTTTTT CASSETRGTGELFF NA TRBV2 14 NA TRBJ2-2
TGTGCCAGCAGCTTATACGGACGACCCGGGGAAACGCAGTATTTT CASSLYGRPGETQYF NA TRBV11-3 15 NA TRBJ2-3
TGTGCCAGCAGCTTCCGGGACAGGGGAGGGGGCACTGAAGCTTTCTTT CASSFRDRGGGTEAFF NA TRBV5-8 16 TRBD1 TRBJ1-1
TGTGCCAGTAGCTCAATATTGGCAGACGTAGACGTTGATGGCTACACCTTC CASSSILADVDVDGYTF NA TRBV19 17 NA TRBJ1-2
TGTGCCAGCAGCTTGGTTCGGGGACTTAATGAAAAACTGTTTTTT CASSLVRGLNEKLFF NA TRBV5-5 15 NA TRBJ1-4
TGTGCCATCAGCAGATTCCAGGGGTCGGCGAACACCGGGGAGCTGTTTTTT CAISRFQGSANTGELFF NA TRBV10-3 17 NA TRBJ2-2
TGCGCCAGCAGCTCCCAGGGGGGGAACACTGAAGCTTTCTTT CASSSQGGNTEAFF NA TRBV5-1 14 TRBD1 TRBJ1-1
TGTGCCAGCAGCTTAGGGGGGTCGGGGACTGAAGCTTTCTTT CASSLGGSGTEAFF NA TRBV7-2 14 NA TRBJ1-1
TGCGCCAGCAGCCTTTCCGGGACAGCTGAAAAACTGTTTTTT CASSLSGTAEKLFF NA TRBV5-1 14 TRBD1 TRBJ1-4
TGTGCCAGCAGCTCAACCAGGGGGCCCCCCGTCTACGAGCAGTACTTC CASSSTRGPPVYEQYF NA TRBV7-9 16 TRBD1 TRBJ2-7
TGTGCCTGGACTCGGGGTGGACTGGGCAATCAGCCCCAGCATTTT CAWTRGGLGNQPQHF NA TRBV30 15 NA TRBJ1-5
TGTGCCAGCAGCTTACTTCAAGGCACAGATACGCAGTATTTT CASSLLQGTDTQYF few TRBV7-2 14 NA TRBJ2-3
TGTGCCAGCAGTTTAACGGGATACGAGCAGTACTTC CASSLTGYEQYF NA TRBV28 12 NA TRBJ2-7
TGTGCCAGCAGCCACGGACAGGGCAGCCAGCCCCAGCATTTT CASSHGQGSQPQHF NA TRBV6-1 14 TRBD1 TRBJ1-5
TGTGCCAGCAGCTTGAGACAGGGGGCAACTGAAGCTTTCTTT CASSLRQGATEAFF NA TRBV5-6 14 TRBD1 TRBJ1-1
TGCAGCGTTGGGGACAGGAACTATGGCTACACCTTC CSVGDRNYGYTF NA TRBV29-1 12 TRBD1 TRBJ1-2
TGTGCCAGCAGCTCCACAACAGATACGCAGTATTTT CASSSTTDTQYF NA TRBV11-2 12 NA TRBJ2-3
TGTGCCAGCGATTACAGGGGAGGCTACGAGCAGTACTTC CASDYRGGYEQYF NA TRBV28 13 NA TRBJ2-7
TGCGCCAGCAGCCTGGAACCTTTTTATGGCTACACCTTC CASSLEPFYGYTF NA TRBV5-1 13 NA TRBJ1-2
TGTGCCAGCAGTTTAAAGCCCGACAGAGGAGGAGGCTACACCTTC CASSLKPDRGGGYTF NA TRBV27 15 NA TRBJ1-2
TGTGCCAGCTCACCAGGCAGAGCCACCCCACAGCCCCAGCATTTT CASSPGRATPQPQHF NA TRBV18 15 NA TRBJ1-5
TGTGCCAGCTCACCACTCCCAGGACAGGGGAGGTACGAGCAGTACTTC CASSPLPGQGRYEQYF NA TRBV18 16 TRBD1 TRBJ2-7
TGCGCCAGCAGCCAAGCTCCGGGACGGCGTAGCTCCAGGACGGGTTACAATGAGCAGTTCTTC CASSQAPGRRSSRTGYNEQFF NA TRBV4-3 21 NA TRBJ2-1
TGTGCCAGCAGGACCGGGGGTGGGGAGACCCAGTACTTC CASRTGGGETQYF NA TRBV6-6 13 NA TRBJ2-5
TGCAGCGTTGAACTACAGGGTTACTCTGGAAACACCATATATTTT CSVELQGYSGNTIYF NA TRBV29-1 15 NA TRBJ1-3
TGTGCCAGCTCACCATCCTATAATCAGCCCCAGCATTTT CASSPSYNQPQHF NA TRBV18 13 NA TRBJ1-5
TGTGCCAGTAGCTCCTTGGGGCGAAATAATTCACCCCTCCACTTT CASSSLGRNNSPLHF NA TRBV19 15 NA TRBJ1-6
TGCAGTGCTAGAGACACCTTGTCCCAGTACTTC CSARDTLSQYF once TRBV20-1 11 NA TRBJ2-5
TGTGCCATCCGAGGGATAGCGGGAGGCGCTCACTACGAGCAGTACTTC CAIRGIAGGAHYEQYF NA TRBV11-2 16 TRBD2 TRBJ2-7
TGTGCCAGCAGCTCCGGACAGGGGGACACCGGGGAGCTGTTTTTT CASSSGQGDTGELFF once TRBV11-3 15 TRBD1 TRBJ2-2
TGTGCCTGGAGTCAAGGGGGCAGGGACCAAGAGACCCAGTACTTC CAWSQGGRDQETQYF NA TRBV30 15 TRBD1 TRBJ2-5
TGTGCCAGCAGCTCCAGACTAGCGGGTCAGACAGATACGCAGTATTTT CASSSRLAGQTDTQYF NA TRBV11-3 16 TRBD2 TRBJ2-3
TGTGCCATCAGTCCCGTGCGGGACAGGGGTTCCTATAATTCACCCCTCCACTTT CAISPVRDRGSYNSPLHF NA TRBV10-3 18 TRBD1 TRBJ1-6
TGCGCCAGCAGCACCCTACAGGGGCTAAGAGACCAGACCCAGTACTTC CASSTLQGLRDQTQYF once TRBV5-1 16 TRBD1 TRBJ2-5